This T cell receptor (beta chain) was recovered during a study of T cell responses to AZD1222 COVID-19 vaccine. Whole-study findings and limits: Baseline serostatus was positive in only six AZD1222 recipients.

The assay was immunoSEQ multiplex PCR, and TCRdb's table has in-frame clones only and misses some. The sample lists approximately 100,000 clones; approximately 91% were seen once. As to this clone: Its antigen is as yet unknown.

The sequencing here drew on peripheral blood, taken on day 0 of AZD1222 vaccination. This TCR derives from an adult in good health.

CDR3 sequence: CASSQARPNYGYTF. The CDR3 DNA is TGTGCCAGCAGCCAAGCCAGGCCCAACTATGGCTACACCTTC. The V gene is TRBV3-1 (or the pseudogene TRBV3-2), the J gene TRBJ1-2; D remains unclear. Germline V gene data show CDR1 as LGHDT and CDR2 as YNNKEL (reference sequence). The CDR3 spans 14 residues. Trimming cost V 1 base and J 2 bases, with 8 bases left between them.